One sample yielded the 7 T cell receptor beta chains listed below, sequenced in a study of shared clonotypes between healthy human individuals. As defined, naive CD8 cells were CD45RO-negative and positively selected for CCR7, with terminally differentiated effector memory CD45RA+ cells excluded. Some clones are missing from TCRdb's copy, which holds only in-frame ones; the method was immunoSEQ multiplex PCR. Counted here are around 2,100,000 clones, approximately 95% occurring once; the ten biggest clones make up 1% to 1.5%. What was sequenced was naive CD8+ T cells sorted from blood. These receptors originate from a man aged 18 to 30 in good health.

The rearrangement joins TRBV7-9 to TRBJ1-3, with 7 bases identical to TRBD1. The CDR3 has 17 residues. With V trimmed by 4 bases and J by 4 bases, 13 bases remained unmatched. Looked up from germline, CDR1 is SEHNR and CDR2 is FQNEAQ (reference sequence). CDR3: CASSSTGSLSSGNTIYF. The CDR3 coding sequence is TGTGCCAGCAGCTCGACAGGGTCCCTTTCCTCGGGAAACACCATATATTTT.

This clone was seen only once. DNA of the CDR3: TGCGCCAGCAGTGAAGCGACAGGGGGCTTTGTGGACGAGCAGTACTTC. Translation: CASSEATGGFVDEQYF. V usage is TRBV10-1 and J usage is TRBJ2-7; 10 nucleotides align to TRBD1. V lost 3 bases, J lost 5 bases, and 10 bases stayed unmatched. Germline loops: CDR1 WNHNN, CDR2 SYGVQD (reference sequence). The CDR3 has 16 amino acids.

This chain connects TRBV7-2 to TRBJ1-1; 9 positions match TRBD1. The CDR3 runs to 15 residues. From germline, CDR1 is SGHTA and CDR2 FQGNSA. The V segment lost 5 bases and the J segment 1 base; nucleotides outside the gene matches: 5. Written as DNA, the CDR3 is TGTGCCAGCAGCACCTGGACAGGGGAGAACACTGAAGCTTTCTTT. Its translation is CASSTWTGENTEAFF.

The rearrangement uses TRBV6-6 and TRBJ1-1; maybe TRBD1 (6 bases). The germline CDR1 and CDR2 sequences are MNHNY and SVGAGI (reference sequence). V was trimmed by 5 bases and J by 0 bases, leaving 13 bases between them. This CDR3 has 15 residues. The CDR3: CASSTLQGVNTEAFF. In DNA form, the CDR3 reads TGTGCCAGCAGTACCTTACAGGGAGTGAACACTGAAGCTTTCTTT.

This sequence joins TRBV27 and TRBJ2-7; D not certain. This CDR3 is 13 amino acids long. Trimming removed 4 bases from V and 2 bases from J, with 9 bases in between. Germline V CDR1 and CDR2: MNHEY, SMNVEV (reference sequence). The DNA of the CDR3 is TGTGCCAGCAGTTATCGTTCGGCCTACGAGCAGTACTTC. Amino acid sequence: CASSYRSAYEQYF.

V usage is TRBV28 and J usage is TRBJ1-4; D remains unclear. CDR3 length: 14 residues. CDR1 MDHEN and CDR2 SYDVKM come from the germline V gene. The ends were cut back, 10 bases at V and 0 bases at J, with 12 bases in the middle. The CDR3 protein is CATGRAATNEKLFF. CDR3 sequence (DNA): TGTGCCACCGGGAGGGCGGCAACTAATGAAAAACTGTTTTTT.

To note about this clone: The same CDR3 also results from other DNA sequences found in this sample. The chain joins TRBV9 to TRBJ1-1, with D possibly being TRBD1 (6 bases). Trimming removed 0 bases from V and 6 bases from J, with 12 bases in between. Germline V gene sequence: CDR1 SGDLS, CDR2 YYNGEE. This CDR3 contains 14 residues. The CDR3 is CASSVGGGTAEAFF. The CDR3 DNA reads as TGTGCCAGCAGCGTAGGAGGGGGGACCGCTGAAGCTTTCTTT.